The present entry profiles one T cell receptor beta chain with its context. Its antigen is not known. The data were obtained in a study of shared clonotypes between healthy human individuals. Study outcomes and limitations: An anticipated effect of sequencing depth on clonotype sharing among donors was recognized.

The DNA input per sorted-subset replicate PCR was about 180 ng, corresponding to around 28,000 T cell genomes. In the original analysis: Junction-only immunoSEQ sequences carried no quality scores, so filtering differed. Profiled with immunoSEQ multiplex PCR; TCRdb holds only in-frame clones, not every one. V, J and clone size reflect that table, while D and trimming were determined from the DNA. The sample carries over 2 million clones, roughly 95% recorded once. CDR3 size: 15 residues. The V end was cut by 3 bases, the J end by 0 bases, with 11 bases between. The germline V gene has CDR1 KGHSH and CDR2 LQKENI.

The TCR comes from a man younger than 35 in good health. The V call is TRBV18, the J call TRBJ1-2, with a possible D match to TRBD1 (6 bases). Sequences were obtained from naive CD4+ T cells sorted from blood. Subset reported: CD45RA+ positively selected. The CDR3 DNA is TGTGCCAGCTCACCGCCGGGGGCGGCTAACTATGGCTACACCTTC. Translating gives CASSPPGAANYGYTF.